Reported below is one T cell receptor beta chain. The antigen is unknown. The record originates from a study of Ad26.COV2.S vaccination and SARS-CoV-2 variants. Study in general: In the study, Ad26.COV2.S was injected intramuscularly once, or twice 56 days apart.

Study conclusions and caveats: Breadth of non-spike TCRs did not differ between vaccinees and placebo recipients. Post-vaccination spike-specific CD8+ and CD4+ T cell responses reportedly had substantial breadth.

Profiled with immunoSEQ multiplex PCR; TCRdb holds only in-frame clones, not every one. Of hundreds of thousands of clones listed, approximately 88% are singletons. CDR3 length: 12 residues. The ends were cut back, 3 bases at V and 7 bases at J, with 6 bases in the middle. Indicated treatment: roughly 20 received Ad26.COV2.S at low or high dose, single or two shots; 5 received placebo; per-sample allocation not given. Sampling happened 63 days after the first vaccine or placebo injection. An 18-55-year-old adult in Boston served as donor. This material consisted of peripheral blood, taken in a trial of Ad26.COV2.S vaccine versus placebo. This chain uses TRBV12-3 or TRBV12-4 with TRBJ1-4; D not resolved. This clonotype was sampled from a person aged 18-65 years who received the Ad26.COV2.S COVID-19 vaccine or a placebo. The CDR3 bases are TGTGCCAGCAGTTTCAGGAGTGAAAAACTGTTTTTT. Translated, it gives CASSFRSEKLFF.